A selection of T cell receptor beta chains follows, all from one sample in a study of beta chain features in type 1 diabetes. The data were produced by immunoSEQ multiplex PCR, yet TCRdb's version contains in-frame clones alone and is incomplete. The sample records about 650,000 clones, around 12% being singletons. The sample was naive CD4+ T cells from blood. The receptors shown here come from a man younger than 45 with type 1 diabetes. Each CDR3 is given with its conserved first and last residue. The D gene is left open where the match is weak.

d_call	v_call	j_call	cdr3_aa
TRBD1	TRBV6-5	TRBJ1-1	CASGARGLEEAFF
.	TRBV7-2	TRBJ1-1	CASIRTALMNTEAFF
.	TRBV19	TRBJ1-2	CASTTYRTSNYGYTF
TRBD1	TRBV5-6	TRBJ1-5	CASSHRSRGTGGNQPQHF
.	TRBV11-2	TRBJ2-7	CASSSGDGAYEQYF
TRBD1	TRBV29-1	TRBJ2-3	CSVATGGKGDTQYF
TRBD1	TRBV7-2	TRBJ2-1	CASSNGQGTYNEQFF
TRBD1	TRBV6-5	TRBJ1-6	CASSSSTGFNNSPLHF
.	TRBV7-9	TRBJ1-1	CASSLARGNTEAFF
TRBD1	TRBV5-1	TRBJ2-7	CASSLAWTGSHEDEQYF
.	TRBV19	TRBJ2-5	CASSPLGETQYF
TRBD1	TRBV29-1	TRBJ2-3	CSVVGTGPRNTQYF
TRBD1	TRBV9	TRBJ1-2	CASSVEGTGAFIYGYTF
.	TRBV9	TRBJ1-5	CASSVSSGGNQPQHF
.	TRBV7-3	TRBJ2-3	CASSSPGDTQYF
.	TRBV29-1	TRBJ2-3	CSATDGRDTQYF
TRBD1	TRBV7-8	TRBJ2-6	CASSRTGHSGANVLTF
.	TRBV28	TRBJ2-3	CASSLSRAQYF
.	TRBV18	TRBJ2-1	CASSPGQGNNEQFF
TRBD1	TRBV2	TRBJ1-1	CASSRGTEWNTEAFF
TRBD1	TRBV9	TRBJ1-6	CASSAGGQGASPLHF
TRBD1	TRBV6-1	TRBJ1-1	CASSGRDRPEAFF
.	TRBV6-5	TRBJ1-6	CASSEADALPLHF
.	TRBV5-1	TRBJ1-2	CASSLEDRLYGYTF
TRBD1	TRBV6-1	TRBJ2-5	CASSEAFTGDQETQYF
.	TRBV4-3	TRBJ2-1	CASSQDFTAYNEQFF
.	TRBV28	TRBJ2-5	CASSPQGGVQETQYF
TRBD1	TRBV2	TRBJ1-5	CASQTGNSNQPQHF
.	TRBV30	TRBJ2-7	CAWEAGVSYEQYF
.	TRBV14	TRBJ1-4	CASSMAGGKLFF
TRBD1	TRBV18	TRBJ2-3	CASSPRQGPTDTQYF
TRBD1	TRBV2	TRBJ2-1	CASSENRGLFHEQFF